The present T cell receptor (beta chain) was sequenced within a study of T-cell reconstitution after alpha-beta-depleted transplantation in children. Study-wide points: Several patients had high TCRbeta diversity at day 60; it came from surviving recipient T cells and thymic progenitors. Hyperexpanded clones declined; after one year, newly produced T cells mostly supplied diversity. Two months or so post-transplant, alpha-beta T cells reportedly derived from several hundred expanded graft clones.

A few counts support this clonotype. The antigen is not known. Unique molecular identifiers were incorporated during preparation of the TCRbeta library. TCRdb redid the calling of the PCR reads with MiXCR, one entry per CDR3 protein. The sample records about 510,000 distinct CDR3 sequences, 11% being singletons. Germline lookup yields CDR1 GTSNPN and CDR2 SVGIG (reference sequence). The CDR3 runs 15 residues. V was clipped by 1 base and J by 6 bases, with 13 bases between them. This clonotype was obtained from a female patient aged 2-9 years who had a stem cell transplant for aplastic anemia, so the T cells may come from the graft donor. The starting material was PBMCs, mostly from graft donor cells, obtained 180 days after TCRalphabeta/CD19-depleted stem cell transplant. V usage is TRBV30 and J usage is TRBJ1-6; D remains unclear. The CDR3 loop reads CAWSELRAVNSPLHF. CDR3 nucleotides: TGTGCCTGGAGTGAGCTGAGGGCCGTTAATTCACCCCTCCACTTT. The full variable domain, its missing parts supplied by reference TRBV30 and TRBJ1-6, is SQTIHQWPATLVQPVGSPLSLECTVEGTSNPNLYWYRQAAGRGLQLLFYSVGIGQISSEVPQNLSASRPQDRQFILSSKKLLLSDSGFYLCAWSELRAVNSPLHFGNGTRLTVT.